Here is one T cell receptor beta chain with its context. The antigen is unknown. TCRdb ran MiXCR on the reads and lists one entry per CDR3 protein. The sample contains about 920,000 distinct CDR3 sequences, roughly 30% of which appear only once. This sample is drawn from a study of T cell repertoires in cytomegalovirus infection. Study in general: Well-studied HLA-B-restricted CMV epitopes were used in the study alongside recently identified HLA-C-restricted ones.

Trimming took off 5 bases at V and 3 bases at J, with 16 bases between the two ends. Germline V lookup: CDR1 SGHVS, CDR2 FNYEAQ. CDR3 size: 15 residues. The chain joins TRBV7-6 to TRBJ2-5; D is perhaps TRBD1 (6 bases). The sequence was obtained from a human donor in good health (CMV status not recorded). Some clones in this sample may be carry-over from other donors' samples. The sample in question was cultured CD8+ T cells from PBMCs, obtained from culture after CMV antigen stimulation. The CDR3 sequence: CASSPRPTGKETQYF. CDR3 coding DNA: TGTGCCAGCAGCCCCCGGCCTACAGGGAAAGAGACCCAGTACTTC.